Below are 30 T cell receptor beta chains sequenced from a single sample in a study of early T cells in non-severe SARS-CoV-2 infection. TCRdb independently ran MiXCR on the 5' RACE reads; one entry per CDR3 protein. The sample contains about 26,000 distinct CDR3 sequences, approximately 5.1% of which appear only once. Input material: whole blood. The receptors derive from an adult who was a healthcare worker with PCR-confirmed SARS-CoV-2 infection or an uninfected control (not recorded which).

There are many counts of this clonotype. This CDR3 is CASSRTANYGYTF. Written as DNA, the CDR3 is TGTGCCAGCAGTCGAACCGCTAACTATGGCTACACCTTC. This chain uses TRBV6-1 with TRBJ1-2; no firm D call. Per the germline V gene, CDR1 is MNHNS and CDR2 is SASEGT. Deletions cut 5 bases from V and 0 bases from J, with 7 bases between. This CDR3 is 13 amino acids long.

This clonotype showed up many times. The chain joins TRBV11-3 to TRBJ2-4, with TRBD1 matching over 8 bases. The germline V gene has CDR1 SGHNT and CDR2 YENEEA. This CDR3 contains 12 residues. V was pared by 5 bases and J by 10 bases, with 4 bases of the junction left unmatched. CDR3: CASSRRQGIQYF. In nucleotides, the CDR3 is TGTGCCAGCAGCCGTCGACAGGGGATTCAGTACTTC.

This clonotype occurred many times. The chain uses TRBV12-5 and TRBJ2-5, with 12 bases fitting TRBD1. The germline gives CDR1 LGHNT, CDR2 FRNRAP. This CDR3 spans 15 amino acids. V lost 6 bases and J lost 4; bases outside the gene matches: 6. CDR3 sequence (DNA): TGTGCTAGTGGCCCGGGACAGGGGGCCCGAGAGACCCAGTACTTC. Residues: CASGPGQGARETQYF.

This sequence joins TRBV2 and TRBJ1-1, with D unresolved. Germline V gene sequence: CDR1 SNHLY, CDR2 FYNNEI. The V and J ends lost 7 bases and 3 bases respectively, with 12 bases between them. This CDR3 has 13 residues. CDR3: CASNPEVDTEAFF. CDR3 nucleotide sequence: TGTGCCAGCAACCCCGAGGTAGACACTGAAGCTTTCTTT.

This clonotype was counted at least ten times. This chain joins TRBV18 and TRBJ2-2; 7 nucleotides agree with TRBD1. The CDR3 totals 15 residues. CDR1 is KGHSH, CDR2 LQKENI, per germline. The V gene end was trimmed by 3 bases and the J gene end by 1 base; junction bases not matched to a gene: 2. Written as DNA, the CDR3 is TGTGCCAGCTCACCGACAGGGTTGAACACCGGGGAGCTGTTTTTT. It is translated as CASSPTGLNTGELFF.

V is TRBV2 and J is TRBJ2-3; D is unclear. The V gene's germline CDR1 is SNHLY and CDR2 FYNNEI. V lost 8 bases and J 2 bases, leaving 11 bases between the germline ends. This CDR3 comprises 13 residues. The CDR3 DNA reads TGTGCCAGCGCCTCGCGGCACACAGATACGCAGTATTTT. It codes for CASASRHTDTQYF.

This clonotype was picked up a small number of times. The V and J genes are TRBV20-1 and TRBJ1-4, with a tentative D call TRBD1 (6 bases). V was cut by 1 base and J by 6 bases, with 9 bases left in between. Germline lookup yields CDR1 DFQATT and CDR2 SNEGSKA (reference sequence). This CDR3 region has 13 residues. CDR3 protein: CSARGGADEKLFF. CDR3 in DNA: TGCAGTGCTAGAGGGGGGGCGGATGAAAAACTGTTTTTT.

CDR3 protein: CASSQSGTYNEQFF. For the CDR3, the DNA is TGCGCCAGCAGCCAGTCCGGGACTTACAATGAGCAGTTCTTC. The chain employs TRBV4-3 and TRBJ2-1; D might be TRBD2 (6 bases). Germline CDR1 and CDR2: LGHNA and YSLEER. Trimming removed 3 bases from V and 4 bases from J, with 10 bases in between. CDR3 length: 14 residues.

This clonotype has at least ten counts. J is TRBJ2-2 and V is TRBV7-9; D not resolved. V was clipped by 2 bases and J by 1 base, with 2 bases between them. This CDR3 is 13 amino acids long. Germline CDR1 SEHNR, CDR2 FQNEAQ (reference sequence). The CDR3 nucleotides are TGTGCCAGCAGCTTACTGAACACCGGGGAGCTGTTTTTT. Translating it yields CASSLLNTGELFF.

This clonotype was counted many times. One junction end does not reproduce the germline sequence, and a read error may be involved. The chain's CDR3 is CASSPTGANKPQHF. Written as DNA, the CDR3 is TGTGCCAGCTCACCAACGGGGGCCAATAAGCCCCAGCATTTT. The V gene is TRBV18, the J gene TRBJ1-5; perhaps TRBD1 as D (6 bases). The CDR3 length is 14 residues. CDR1 KGHSH and CDR2 LQKENI come from the germline V gene.

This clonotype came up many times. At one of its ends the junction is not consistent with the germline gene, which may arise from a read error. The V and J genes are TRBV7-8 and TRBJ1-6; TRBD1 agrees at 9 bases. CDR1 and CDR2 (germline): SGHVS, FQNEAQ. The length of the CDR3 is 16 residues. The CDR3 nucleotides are TGTGCCAGCGGCTTGGGACAGGGAAGTTATAATTCACCCCTCCACTTT. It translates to CASGLGQGSYNSPLHF.

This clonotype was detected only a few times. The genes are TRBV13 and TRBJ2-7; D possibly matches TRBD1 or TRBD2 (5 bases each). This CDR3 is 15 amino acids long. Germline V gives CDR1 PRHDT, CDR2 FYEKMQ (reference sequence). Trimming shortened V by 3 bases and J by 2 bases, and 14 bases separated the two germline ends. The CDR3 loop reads CASSLTRDGPYEQYF. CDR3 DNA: TGTGCCAGCAGCTTGACCCGGGACGGACCCTACGAGCAGTACTTC.

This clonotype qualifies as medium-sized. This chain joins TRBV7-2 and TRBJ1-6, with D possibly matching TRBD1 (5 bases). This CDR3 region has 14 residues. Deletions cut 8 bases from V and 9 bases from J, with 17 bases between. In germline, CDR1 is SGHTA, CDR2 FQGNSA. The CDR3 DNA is TGTGCCAGCGGAGACGGTGGGGGATCTTCACCCCTCCACTTT. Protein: CASGDGGGSSPLHF.

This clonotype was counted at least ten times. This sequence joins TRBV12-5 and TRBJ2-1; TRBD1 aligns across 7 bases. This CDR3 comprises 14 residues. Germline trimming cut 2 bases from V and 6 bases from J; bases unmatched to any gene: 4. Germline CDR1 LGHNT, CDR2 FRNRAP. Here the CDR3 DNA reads TGTGCTAGTGGTTTGTTGTCAGGGGGCAATGAGCAGTTCTTC. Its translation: CASGLLSGGNEQFF. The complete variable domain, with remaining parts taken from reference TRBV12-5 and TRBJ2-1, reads DARVTQTPRHKVTEMGQEVTMRCQPILGHNTVFWYRQTMMQGLELLAYFRNRAPLDDSGMPKDRFSAEMPDATLATLKIQPSEPRDSAVYFCASGLLSGGNEQFFGPGTRLTVL.

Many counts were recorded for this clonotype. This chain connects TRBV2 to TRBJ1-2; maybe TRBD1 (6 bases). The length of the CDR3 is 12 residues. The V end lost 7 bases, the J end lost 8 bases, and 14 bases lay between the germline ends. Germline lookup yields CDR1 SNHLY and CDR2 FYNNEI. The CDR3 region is CASTGDTGGYTF. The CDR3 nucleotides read TGTGCCAGCACGGGCGACACAGGGGGCTACACCTTC.

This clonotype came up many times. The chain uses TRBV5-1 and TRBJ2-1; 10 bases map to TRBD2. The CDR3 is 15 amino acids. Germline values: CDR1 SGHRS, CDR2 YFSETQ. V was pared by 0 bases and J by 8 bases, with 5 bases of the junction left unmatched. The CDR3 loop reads CASSLGSGGPDEQFF. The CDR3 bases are TGCGCCAGCAGCTTGGGTAGCGGGGGGCCCGATGAGCAGTTCTTC. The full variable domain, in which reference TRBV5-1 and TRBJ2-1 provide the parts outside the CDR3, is KAGVTQTPRYLIKTRGQQVTLSCSPISGHRSVSWYQQTPGQGLQFLFEYFSETQRNKGNFPGRFSGRQFSNSRSEMNVSTLELGDSALYLCASSLGSGGPDEQFFGPGTRLTVL.

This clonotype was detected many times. Here the CDR3 DNA reads TGTGCCAGCAGCCCCCTTCCCACTAACTATGGCTACACCTTC. This codes for CASSPLPTNYGYTF. The rearrangement uses TRBV11-2 and TRBJ1-2; D ambiguous. This CDR3 is 14 amino acids long. Germline CDR1 SGHAT, CDR2 FQNNGV. Trimming removed 5 bases from V and 0 bases from J, with 10 bases in between.

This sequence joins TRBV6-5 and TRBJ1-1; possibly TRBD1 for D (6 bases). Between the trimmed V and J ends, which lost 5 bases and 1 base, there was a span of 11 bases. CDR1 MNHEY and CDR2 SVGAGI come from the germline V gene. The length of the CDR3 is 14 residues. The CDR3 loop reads CASSDRTRNTEAFF. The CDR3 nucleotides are TGTGCCAGCAGTGACAGGACAAGGAACACTGAAGCTTTCTTT.

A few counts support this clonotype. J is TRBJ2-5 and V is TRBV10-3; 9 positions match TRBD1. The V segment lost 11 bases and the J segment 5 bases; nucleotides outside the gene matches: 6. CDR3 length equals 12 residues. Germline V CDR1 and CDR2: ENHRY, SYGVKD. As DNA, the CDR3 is TGTGCCTCCCGGGACAGGGACGAGACCCAGTACTTC. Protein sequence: CASRDRDETQYF.

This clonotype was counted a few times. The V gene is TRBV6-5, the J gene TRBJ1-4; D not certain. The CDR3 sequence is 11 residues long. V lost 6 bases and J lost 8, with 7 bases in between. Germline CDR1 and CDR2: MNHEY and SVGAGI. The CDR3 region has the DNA TGTGCCAGCAGAGGACGGGAAAAACTGTTTTTT. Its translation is CASRGREKLFF.

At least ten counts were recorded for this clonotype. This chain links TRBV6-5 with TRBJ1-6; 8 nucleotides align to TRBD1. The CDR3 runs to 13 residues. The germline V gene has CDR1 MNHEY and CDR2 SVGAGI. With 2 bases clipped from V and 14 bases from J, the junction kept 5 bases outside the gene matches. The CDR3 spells CASSYEQGGALHF. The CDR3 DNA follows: TGTGCCAGCAGTTACGAACAGGGGGGGGCCCTCCACTTT.

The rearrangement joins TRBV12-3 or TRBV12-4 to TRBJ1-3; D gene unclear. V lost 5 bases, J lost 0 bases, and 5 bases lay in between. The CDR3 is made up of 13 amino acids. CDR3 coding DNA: TGTGCCAGCAGTGTTTTCTCTGGAAACACCATATATTTT. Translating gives CASSVFSGNTIYF.

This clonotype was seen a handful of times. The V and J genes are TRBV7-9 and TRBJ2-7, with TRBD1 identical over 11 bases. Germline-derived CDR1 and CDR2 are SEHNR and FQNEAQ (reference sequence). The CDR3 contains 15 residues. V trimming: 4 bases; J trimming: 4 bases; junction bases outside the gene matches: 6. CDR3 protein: CASSSGQGALYEQYF. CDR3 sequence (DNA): TGTGCCAGCAGCTCCGGACAGGGGGCATTGTACGAGCAGTACTTC.

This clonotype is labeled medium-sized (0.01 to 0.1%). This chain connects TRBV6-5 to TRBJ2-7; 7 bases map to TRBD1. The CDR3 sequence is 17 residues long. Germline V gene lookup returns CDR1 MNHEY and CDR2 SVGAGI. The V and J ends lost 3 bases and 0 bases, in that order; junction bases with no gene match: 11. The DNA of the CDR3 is TGTGCCAGCAGTTATTCCGGACAGGTCGGCGGCTCCTACGAGCAGTACTTC. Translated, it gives CASSYSGQVGGSYEQYF.

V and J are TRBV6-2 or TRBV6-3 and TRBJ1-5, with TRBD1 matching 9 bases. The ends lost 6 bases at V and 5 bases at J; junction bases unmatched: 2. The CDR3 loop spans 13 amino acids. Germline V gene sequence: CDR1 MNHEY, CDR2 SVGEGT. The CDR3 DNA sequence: TGTGCCAGCAGAACAGGGGGCGATCAGCCCCAGCATTTT. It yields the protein CASRTGGDQPQHF.

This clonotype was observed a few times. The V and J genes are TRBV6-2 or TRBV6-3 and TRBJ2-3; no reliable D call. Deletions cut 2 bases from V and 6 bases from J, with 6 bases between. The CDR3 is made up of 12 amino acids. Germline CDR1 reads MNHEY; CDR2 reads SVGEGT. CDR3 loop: CASSYGVDTQYF. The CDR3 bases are TGTGCCAGCAGTTACGGGGTTGATACGCAGTATTTT.

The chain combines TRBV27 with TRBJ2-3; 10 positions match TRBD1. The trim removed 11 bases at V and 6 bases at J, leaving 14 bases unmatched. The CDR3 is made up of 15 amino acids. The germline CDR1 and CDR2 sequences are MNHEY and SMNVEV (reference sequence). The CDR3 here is CAVAGTGAVRDTQYF. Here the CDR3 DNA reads TGTGCCGTCGCCGGGACAGGGGCCGTCAGGGATACGCAGTATTTT.

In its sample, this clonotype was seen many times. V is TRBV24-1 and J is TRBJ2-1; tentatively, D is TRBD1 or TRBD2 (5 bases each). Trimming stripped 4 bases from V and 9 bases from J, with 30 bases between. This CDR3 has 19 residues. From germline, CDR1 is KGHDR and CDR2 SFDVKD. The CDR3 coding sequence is TGTGCCACCAGTGACTCCCCCGGGAACTTGCACGGACATCAAGGTGAGCAGTTCTTC. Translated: CATSDSPGNLHGHQGEQFF.

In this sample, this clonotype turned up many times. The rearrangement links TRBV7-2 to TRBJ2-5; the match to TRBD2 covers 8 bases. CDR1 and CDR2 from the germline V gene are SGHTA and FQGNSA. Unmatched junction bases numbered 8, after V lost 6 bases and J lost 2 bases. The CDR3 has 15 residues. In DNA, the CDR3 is TGTGCCAGCAGTCGTCGCGGGGGGCTTCAAGAGACCCAGTACTTC. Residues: CASSRRGGLQETQYF.

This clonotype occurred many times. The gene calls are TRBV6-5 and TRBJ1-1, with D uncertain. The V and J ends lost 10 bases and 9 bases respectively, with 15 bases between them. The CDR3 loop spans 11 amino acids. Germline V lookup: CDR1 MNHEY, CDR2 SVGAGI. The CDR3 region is CATLHAEQAFF. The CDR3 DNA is TGTGCCACCCTTCACGCGGAACAAGCTTTCTTT.